This T cell receptor (beta chain) is drawn from a study of lymphopenia after photon versus proton radiotherapy. Study results and caveats: After the lymphocyte nadir, photon-treated repertoires showed oligoclonal expansion, especially of CD8+ Temra cells. Proton therapy kept repertoires fairly stable, unlike photons, which gained effector/memory cells. Post-nadir TCR diversity decline inversely tracked overall survival among those who died.

V lost 6 bases and J lost 3; bases outside the gene matches: 8. The germline CDR1 and CDR2 sequences are MNHEY and SVGAGI. The CDR3 is made up of 15 amino acids. Produced via immunoSEQ multiplex PCR; TCRdb's table is partial and in-frame only. Seen here are approximately 30,000 clones, approximately 95% observed once, and the top ten hold around 0.7%. About this clone: Its specificity is unknown.

The sequences come from peripheral blood, collected from a patient treated with photon-based radiotherapy. The receptor was derived from a woman aged 50 to 60 with cholangiocarcinoma. The V gene is TRBV6-5, the J gene TRBJ2-3; 8 positions agree with TRBD2. CDR3 in amino acids: CASSPGIAGTDTQYF. The CDR3 nucleotides are TGTGCCAGCAGCCCTGGGATAGCGGGAACAGATACGCAGTATTTT.